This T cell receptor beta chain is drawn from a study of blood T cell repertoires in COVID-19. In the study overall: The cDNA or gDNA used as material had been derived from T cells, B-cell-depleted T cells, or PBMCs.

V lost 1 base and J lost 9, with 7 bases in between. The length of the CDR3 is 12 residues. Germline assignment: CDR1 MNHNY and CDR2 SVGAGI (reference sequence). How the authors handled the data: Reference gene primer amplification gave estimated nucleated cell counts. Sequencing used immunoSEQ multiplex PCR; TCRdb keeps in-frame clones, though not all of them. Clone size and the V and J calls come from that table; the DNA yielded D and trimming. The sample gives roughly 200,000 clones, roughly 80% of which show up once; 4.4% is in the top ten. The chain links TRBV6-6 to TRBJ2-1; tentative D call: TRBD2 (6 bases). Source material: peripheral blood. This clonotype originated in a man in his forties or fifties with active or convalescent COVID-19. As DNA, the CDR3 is TGTGCCAGCAGTTACTTGGGGGGTGAGCAGTTCTTC. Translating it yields CASSYLGGEQFF.